This paragraph covers one T cell receptor (beta chain) sequence. The data were obtained in a study of shared clonotypes between healthy human individuals. This CDR3 comprises 16 residues. Germline assignment: CDR1 SEHNR and CDR2 FQNEAQ (reference sequence). V lost 1 base and J lost 4; bases outside the gene matches: 7. Each subset's genomic DNA was shared equally among a number of immunoSEQ plates. Assay: immunoSEQ multiplex PCR; the TCRdb copy retains only in-frame clones and omits some. This sample yields about 2.1 million clones, of which around 93% are seen a single time; less than 2% belongs to the top ten. Naive CD8 cells, CD45RO-negative and positively selected for CCR7, excluded terminally differentiated effector memory CD45RA+ cells. Donors had no recently reported acute infections or vaccinations and were HIV-negative.

Material for sequencing was naive CD8+ T cells from PBMCs. V gene TRBV7-9 combines with J gene TRBJ1-3; 7 bases align to TRBD1. The TCR was taken from a man in his late teens or twenties in good health. Some clones in this sample may be carry-over from other donors' samples. CDR3 nucleotides: TGTGCCAGCAGCTTAGACGTCAGGGGGGCAGGAAACACCATATATTTT. Protein: CASSLDVRGAGNTIYF.